Shown below are 17 T cell receptor beta chains from a single sample sequenced in a study of OX40 agonist ivuxolimab in advanced cancers. The repertoire was sequenced with immunoSEQ multiplex PCR; TCRdb's copy has only in-frame clones and lacks some. The sample has tens of thousands of clones, around 86% seen once. The input for sequencing was CD4+ or CD8+ T cells sorted from blood, taken in a trial of the OX40 agonist ivuxolimab. The origin of the receptors is an adult with an advanced solid tumor such as melanoma, head and neck, liver or kidney cancer.

V gene TRBV11-3 combines with J gene TRBJ2-7, with D possibly being TRBD2 (6 bases). The germline V and J ends were trimmed by 5 bases and 5 bases, with 13 bases remaining between them. The germline V gene has CDR1 SGHNT and CDR2 YENEEA. The CDR3 loop spans 13 amino acids. The CDR3 coding sequence is TGTGCCAGCAGCCCCGGTGGAGGGCACGAGCAGTACTTC. It encodes CASSPGGGHEQYF.

This clone has only a few counts. This chain uses TRBV18 with TRBJ2-1, with TRBD2 matching over 9 bases. The trim removed 3 bases at V and 2 bases at J, leaving 2 bases unmatched. CDR1 and CDR2 from the germline V gene are KGHSH and LQKENI. The CDR3 runs to 15 residues. CDR3 sequence reads: CASSPGGRAYNEQFF. The CDR3 DNA sequence: TGTGCCAGCTCACCTGGCGGGAGGGCCTACAATGAGCAGTTCTTC.

The chain employs TRBV5-1 and TRBJ2-2, with D perhaps TRBD1 (6 bases). Trimming removed 4 bases at V and 1 base at J, with 8 bases between. This CDR3 is 14 amino acids long. Germline CDR1 reads SGHRS; CDR2 reads YFSETQ. In DNA form, the CDR3 reads TGCGCCAGCAGCCCAGGGGTGAACACCGGGGAGCTGTTTTTT. This codes for CASSPGVNTGELFF.

This chain uses TRBV7-9 with TRBJ1-2; D remains unclear. In germline, CDR1 is SEHNR, CDR2 FQNEAQ (reference sequence). Trimming took off 5 bases at V and 3 bases at J, with 16 bases between the two ends. The length of the CDR3 is 15 residues. For the CDR3, the DNA is TGTGCCAGCAGCGCCAGAGACTCTTTTTACTATGGCTACACCTTC. Its protein is CASSARDSFYYGYTF.

V usage is TRBV11-1 and J usage is TRBJ1-5; D perhaps matches TRBD1 (5 bases). CDR1 is SGHAT, CDR2 FQDESV, per germline (reference sequence). The CDR3 extends over 14 amino acids. V was trimmed by 5 bases and J by 5 bases, leaving 13 bases between them. CDR3 DNA: TGTGCCAGCAGCCGTGCGGGGGAGCATCAGCCCCAGCATTTT. As protein: CASSRAGEHQPQHF.

V usage is TRBV19 and J usage is TRBJ2-1; D unresolved. V lost 2 bases and J 0 bases, leaving 11 bases between the germline ends. Germline V CDR1 and CDR2: LNHDA, SQIVND (reference sequence). The CDR3 totals 16 residues. The CDR3 nucleotides read TGTGCCAGTAGTATATCCAGGATCCTCTCCTACAATGAGCAGTTCTTC. Translation: CASSISRILSYNEQFF.

The chain employs TRBV19 and TRBJ2-1; the D gene is possibly TRBD2 (5 bases). Trimming pared 0 bases from V and 8 bases from J, leaving 20 bases between. Germline CDR1 LNHDA, CDR2 SQIVND (reference sequence). The CDR3 sequence is 17 residues long. The chain's CDR3 is CASSIEGREFQKDEQFF. CDR3 DNA: TGTGCCAGTAGTATAGAAGGGAGAGAGTTCCAGAAGGATGAGCAGTTCTTC.

The chain combines TRBV7-2 with TRBJ2-3, with a weak D call TRBD2 (5 bases). The V and J ends lost 8 bases and 8 bases respectively, with 5 bases between them. Germline CDR1 is SGHTA and CDR2 is FQGNSA. The CDR3 is 9 residues long. The CDR3 sequence: CASGSTQYF. CDR3 sequence (DNA): TGTGCCAGCGGGAGTACGCAGTATTTT.

The CDR3 protein is CASSQQGLVLQETQYF. DNA for the CDR3: TGTGCCAGCAGCCAACAGGGACTAGTCCTCCAAGAGACCCAGTACTTC. The chain joins TRBV14 to TRBJ2-5, with TRBD2 identical over 8 bases. With 2 bases clipped from V and 1 base from J, the junction kept 6 bases outside the gene matches. This CDR3 spans 16 amino acids. Per the germline V gene, CDR1 is SGHDN and CDR2 is FVKESK.

V usage is TRBV19 and J usage is TRBJ2-3; TRBD2 is a possible D gene (6 bases). The CDR3 runs to 14 residues. Germline loops: CDR1 LNHDA, CDR2 SQIVND (reference sequence). V lost 4 bases and J 2 bases, leaving 10 bases between the germline ends. The CDR3 nucleotides read TGTGCCAGTAGTACCGGGACTCCCACAGATACGCAGTATTTT. Residues: CASSTGTPTDTQYF.

The genes are TRBV28 and TRBJ2-2; D unresolved. CDR1 is MDHEN, CDR2 SYDVKM, per germline. This CDR3 spans 11 amino acids. With 7 bases removed from V and 7 bases from J, the gap between germline ends came to 7 bases. The CDR3 nucleotides are TGTGCCAGCAATTATGGCGGGGAGCTGTTTTTT. Translating gives CASNYGGELFF. The full variable domain, rest sourced from reference TRBV28 and TRBJ2-2, is DVKVTQSSRYLVKRTGEKVFLECVQDMDHENMFWYRQDPGLGLRLIYFSYDVKMKEKGDIPEGYSVSREKKERFSLILESASTNQTSMYLCASNYGGELFFGEGSRLTVL.

The genes are TRBV5-6 and TRBJ2-7; 10 bases agree with TRBD2. This CDR3 comprises 15 residues. The ends lost 4 bases at V and 3 bases at J; junction bases unmatched: 7. Germline loops: CDR1 SGHDT, CDR2 YYEEEE. The CDR3 reads CASSLGGTSVYEQYF. The CDR3 DNA follows: TGTGCCAGCAGCCTGGGAGGGACTAGCGTCTACGAGCAGTACTTC.

The chain uses TRBV27 and TRBJ1-2; D is possibly TRBD1 (6 bases). Germline V CDR1 and CDR2: MNHEY, SMNVEV (reference sequence). This CDR3 is 13 amino acids long. Trimming removed 1 base at V and 6 bases at J, with 9 bases between. CDR3 residues: CASSLLTGHGYTF. CDR3 in DNA: TGTGCCAGCAGTTTATTAACAGGGCATGGCTACACCTTC.

The J gene is TRBJ1-6, the V gene TRBV19; tentative D call: TRBD1 (5 bases). The CDR3 contains 16 residues. CDR1 and CDR2 from the germline V gene are LNHDA and SQIVND (reference sequence). V dropped 6 bases and J dropped 3 bases, with 15 bases sitting between them. CDR3: CASRKGQGNYNSPLHF. The CDR3 DNA reads TGTGCCAGTAGGAAGGGGCAGGGTAACTATAATTCACCCCTCCACTTT.

This clone was seen a single time. The chain is built from TRBV15 and TRBJ2-7; D possibly corresponds to TRBD1 (6 bases). Trimming cost V 5 bases and J 7 bases, with 15 bases left between them. The CDR3 spans 13 residues. Germline CDR1 is LNHNV and CDR2 is YYDKDF (reference sequence). The CDR3 here is CATSQGLSWEQYF. DNA for the CDR3: TGTGCCACCAGCCAGGGGTTATCATGGGAGCAGTACTTC.

The gene calls are TRBV27 and TRBJ2-7; no reliable D call. The germline V gene has CDR1 MNHEY and CDR2 SMNVEV (reference sequence). The CDR3 extends over 13 amino acids. V was cut by 2 bases and J by 3 bases, with 8 bases left in between. CDR3 protein: CASSLMVDYEQYV. In DNA, the CDR3 is TGTGCCAGCAGTTTAATGGTGGACTACGAGCAGTACGTC.

V gene TRBV27 combines with J gene TRBJ1-2; D remains ambiguous. The CDR3 is 16 residues long. V was cut by 0 bases and J by 6 bases, with 17 bases left in between. Germline V gene sequence: CDR1 MNHEY, CDR2 SMNVEV (reference sequence). This CDR3 reads CASSLSKGWGTDGYTF. CDR3 nucleotide sequence: TGTGCCAGCAGTTTATCGAAGGGCTGGGGTACTGATGGCTACACCTTC.